Ten or more counts support the clone carrying this TCR beta chain. The target antigen is unknown. TCRdb fed the 5' RACE reads into MiXCR, producing one record per CDR3 protein. The sample lists a few hundred thousand distinct CDR3 sequences; roughly 18% were seen once. This entry comes from a study of CD8 T cells in ankylosing spondylitis. General observations from the study: The study identified a TCR beta motif of about eight highly homologous variants that appeared characteristic of ankylosing spondylitis blood.

V was cut by 4 bases and J by 8 bases, with 14 bases left in between. The CDR3 is 12 residues long. CDR1 is SQVTM, CDR2 ANQGSEA, per germline. The sequence derives from a male donor with ankylosing spondylitis or in good health (not recorded which). Sequenced: blood, either unsorted or a sorted T cell fraction (not recorded which). This chain joins TRBV29-1 and TRBJ1-2; possible D gene TRBD1, 6 bases. The CDR3 nucleotides read TGCAGCGTTGTCGACTACAGGGACGGCTACACCTTC. Translating it yields CSVVDYRDGYTF.